The clone carrying this TCR beta chain was observed a handful of times. Its antigen is currently unknown. This sample was taken from a study of T cells in Graves' hyperthyroidism and ophthalmopathy. RNA transcripts gave rise to amplified TCR beta CDR3 regions. Researchers ran a first-round RT-PCR on the TCR CDR3 using the HTBI primer set. TCRdb processed the multiplex PCR reads anew with MiXCR; each CDR3 protein has one entry. The repertoire holds about 290,000 distinct CDR3 sequences, with more than 15% as singletons. Study findings and constraints: The model made its ophthalmopathy prediction, and onset followed a median approximately six months later.

Germline V gene sequence: CDR1 SNHLY, CDR2 FYNNEI. Germline trimming cut 4 bases from V and 7 bases from J; bases unmatched to any gene: 8. The CDR3 loop spans 15 amino acids. Source material: blood. This clonotype was obtained from an older woman with Graves' ophthalmopathy. V gene TRBV2 combines with J gene TRBJ2-2; 8 nucleotides align to TRBD1. DNA for the CDR3: TGTGCCAGCAGTGTACCCAGGGGGCGAGTCGGGGAGCTGTTTTTT. The encoded protein is CASSVPRGRVGELFF.